This T cell receptor beta chain was sequenced for a study of blood T cells in healthy people across ages. Isolation yielded PBMCs, at least 6 million per sample, in every case. This clonotype was observed at least ten times. Antigen: not known. The germline CDR1 and CDR2 sequences are KGHDR and SFDVKD. J was trimmed by 2 bases and V by 5 bases; bases with no gene match: 4. CDR3 length: 16 amino acids. PCR was performed a second time for about 6 to 11 cycles using a sample-barcoded 5' primer and a J-beta primer mix. TCRdb used MiXCR to reprocess the 5' RACE reads, holding one entry per CDR3 protein. The repertoire holds 950,000 to 1,200,000 distinct CDR3 sequences, with 35% to 40% as singletons. Study-wide findings and caveats: In older individuals, TCR beta diversity per million T cells was lower, falling roughly linearly with age. Researchers said unsorted PBMCs prevented a conclusive naive versus antigen-experienced comparison.

The rearrangement uses TRBV24-1 and TRBJ2-3; 12 bases agree with TRBD2. The TCR sequence derives from a man aged 18 to 30 in good health. Sequencing input: blood. Written as DNA, the CDR3 is TGTGCCACCAGTGGGACTAGCGGGGACACCACAGATACGCAGTATTTT. Its translation is CATSGTSGDTTDTQYF.